This TCR beta chain was observed in a study of early T cells in non-severe SARS-CoV-2 infection. The CDR3 has 14 residues. V lost 6 bases and J lost 1; bases outside the gene matches: 1. Germline CDR1 and CDR2: MNHEY and SMNVEV (reference sequence). This clonotype was counted a few times. TCRdb recomputed calls from the 5' RACE reads with MiXCR, one row per CDR3 protein. The sample lists tens of thousands of distinct CDR3 sequences; 6% to 8.5% were seen once. The receptor was derived from an adult who was a healthcare worker with PCR-confirmed SARS-CoV-2 infection or an uninfected control (not recorded which). The gene calls are TRBV27 and TRBJ2-2; the match to TRBD2 covers 8 bases. The sample taken for sequencing was whole blood. The CDR3 reads CASRLAGNTGELFF. The DNA for the CDR3 is TGTGCCAGCAGGCTAGCGGGGAACACCGGGGAGCTGTTTTTT.